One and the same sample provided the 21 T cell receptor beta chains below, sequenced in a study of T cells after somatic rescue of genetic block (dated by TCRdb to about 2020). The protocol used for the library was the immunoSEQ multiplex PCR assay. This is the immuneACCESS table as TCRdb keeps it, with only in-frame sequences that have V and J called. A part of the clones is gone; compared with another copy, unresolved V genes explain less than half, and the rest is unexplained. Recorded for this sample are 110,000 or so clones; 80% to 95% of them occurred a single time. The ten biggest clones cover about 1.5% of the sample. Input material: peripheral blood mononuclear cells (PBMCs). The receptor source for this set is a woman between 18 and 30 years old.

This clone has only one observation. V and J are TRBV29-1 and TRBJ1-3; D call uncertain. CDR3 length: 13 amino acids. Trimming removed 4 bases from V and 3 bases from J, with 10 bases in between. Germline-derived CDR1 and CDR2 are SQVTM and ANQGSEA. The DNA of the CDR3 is TGCAGCGTTGCTCTGCGTAATGGAAACACCATATATTTT. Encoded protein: CSVALRNGNTIYF.

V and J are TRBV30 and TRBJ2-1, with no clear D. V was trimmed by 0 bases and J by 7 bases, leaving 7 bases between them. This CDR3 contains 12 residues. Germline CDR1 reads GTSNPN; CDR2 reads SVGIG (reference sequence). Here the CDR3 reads CAWSVSANEQFF. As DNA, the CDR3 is TGTGCCTGGAGTGTATCAGCAAATGAGCAGTTCTTC.

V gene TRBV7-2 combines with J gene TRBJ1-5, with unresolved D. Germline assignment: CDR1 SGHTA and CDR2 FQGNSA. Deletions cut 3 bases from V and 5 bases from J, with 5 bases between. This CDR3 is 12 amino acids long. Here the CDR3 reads CASSFSDQPQHF. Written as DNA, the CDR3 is TGTGCCAGCAGCTTCTCCGATCAGCCCCAGCATTTT.

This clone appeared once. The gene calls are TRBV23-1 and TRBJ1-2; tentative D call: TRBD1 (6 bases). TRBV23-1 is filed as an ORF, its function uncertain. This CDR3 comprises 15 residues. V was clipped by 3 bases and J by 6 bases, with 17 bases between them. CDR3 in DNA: TGCGCCAGCAGTCACCGTGACCGGGGACAAGATGGCTACACCTTC. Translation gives CASSHRDRGQDGYTF.

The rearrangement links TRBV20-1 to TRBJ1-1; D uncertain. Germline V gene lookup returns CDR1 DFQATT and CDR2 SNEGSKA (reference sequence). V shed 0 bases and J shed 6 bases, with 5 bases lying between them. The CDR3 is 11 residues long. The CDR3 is CSARDSPEAFF. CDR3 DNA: TGCAGTGCTAGAGACAGTCCTGAAGCTTTCTTT.

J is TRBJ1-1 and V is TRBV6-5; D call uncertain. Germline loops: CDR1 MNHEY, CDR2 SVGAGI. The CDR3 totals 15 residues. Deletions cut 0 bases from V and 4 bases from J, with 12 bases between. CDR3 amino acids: CASSYSAIRSTEAFF. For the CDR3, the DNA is TGTGCCAGCAGTTACTCGGCGATCCGAAGCACTGAAGCTTTCTTT.

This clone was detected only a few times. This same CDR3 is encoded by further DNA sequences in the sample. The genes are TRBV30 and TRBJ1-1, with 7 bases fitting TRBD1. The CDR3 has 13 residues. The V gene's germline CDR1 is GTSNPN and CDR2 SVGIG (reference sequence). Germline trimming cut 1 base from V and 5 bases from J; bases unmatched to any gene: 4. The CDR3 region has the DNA TGTGCCTGGAGTGGGACAGGAGGGACTGAAGCTTTCTTT. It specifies CAWSGTGGTEAFF.

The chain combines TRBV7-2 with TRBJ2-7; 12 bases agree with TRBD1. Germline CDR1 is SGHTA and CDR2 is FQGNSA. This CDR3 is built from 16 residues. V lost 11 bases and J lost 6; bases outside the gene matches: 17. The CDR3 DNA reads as TGTGCCTCCCAGCTTCACCGGGGACAGGGGGCTCTCGAGCAGTACTTC. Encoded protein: CASQLHRGQGALEQYF.

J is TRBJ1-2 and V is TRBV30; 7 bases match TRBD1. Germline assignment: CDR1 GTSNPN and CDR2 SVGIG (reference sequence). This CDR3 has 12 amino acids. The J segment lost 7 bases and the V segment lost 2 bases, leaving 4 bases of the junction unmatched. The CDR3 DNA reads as TGTGCCTGGAGTTCTGCAGGGGGTGGCTACACCTTC. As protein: CAWSSAGGGYTF. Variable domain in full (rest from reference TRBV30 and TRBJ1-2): SQTIHQWPATLVQPVGSPLSLECTVEGTSNPNLYWYRQAAGRGLQLLFYSVGIGQISSEVPQNLSASRPQDRQFILSSKKLLLSDSGFYLCAWSSAGGGYTFGSGTRLTVV.

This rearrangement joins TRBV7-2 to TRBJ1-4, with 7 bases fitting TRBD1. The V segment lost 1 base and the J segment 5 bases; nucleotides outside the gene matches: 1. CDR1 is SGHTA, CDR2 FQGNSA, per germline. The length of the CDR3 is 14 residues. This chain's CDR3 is CASSLDRGNEKLFF. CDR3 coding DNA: TGTGCCAGCAGCTTAGACAGGGGAAATGAAAAACTGTTTTTT.

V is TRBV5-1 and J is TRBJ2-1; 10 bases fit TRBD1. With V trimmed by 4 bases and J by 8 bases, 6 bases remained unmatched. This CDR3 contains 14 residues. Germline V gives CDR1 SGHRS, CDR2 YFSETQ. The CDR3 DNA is TGCGCCAGCAGCCCCGGGACAGGGGTCCATGAGCAGTTCTTC. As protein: CASSPGTGVHEQFF.

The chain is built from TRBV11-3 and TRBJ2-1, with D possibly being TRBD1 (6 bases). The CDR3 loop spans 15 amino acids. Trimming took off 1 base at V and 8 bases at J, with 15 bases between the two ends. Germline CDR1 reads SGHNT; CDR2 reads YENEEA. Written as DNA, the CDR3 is TGTGCCAGCAGCTTAGTTTCGGACAGCGGCTATGAGCAGTTCTTC. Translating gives CASSLVSDSGYEQFF.

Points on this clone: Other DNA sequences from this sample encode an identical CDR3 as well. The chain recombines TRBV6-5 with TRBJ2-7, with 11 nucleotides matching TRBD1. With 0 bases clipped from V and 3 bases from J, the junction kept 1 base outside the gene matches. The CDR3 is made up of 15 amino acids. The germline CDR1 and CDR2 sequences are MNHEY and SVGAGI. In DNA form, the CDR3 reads TGTGCCAGCAGTTACTCAGGGACAGGGGGCTACGAGCAGTACTTC. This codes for CASSYSGTGGYEQYF.

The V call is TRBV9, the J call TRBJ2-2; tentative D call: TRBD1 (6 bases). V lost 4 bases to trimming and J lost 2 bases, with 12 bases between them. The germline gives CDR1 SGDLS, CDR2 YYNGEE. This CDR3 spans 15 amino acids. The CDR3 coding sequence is TGTGCCAGCAGCCGAACAGGGTCCAACACCGGGGAGCTGTTTTTT. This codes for CASSRTGSNTGELFF.

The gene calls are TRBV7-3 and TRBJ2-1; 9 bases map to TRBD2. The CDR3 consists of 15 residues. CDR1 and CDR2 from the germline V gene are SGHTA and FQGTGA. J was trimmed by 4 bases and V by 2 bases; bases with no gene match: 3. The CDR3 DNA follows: TGTGCCAGCAGCTTACAGCGGGGGGCTTACAATGAGCAGTTCTTC. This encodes CASSLQRGAYNEQFF.

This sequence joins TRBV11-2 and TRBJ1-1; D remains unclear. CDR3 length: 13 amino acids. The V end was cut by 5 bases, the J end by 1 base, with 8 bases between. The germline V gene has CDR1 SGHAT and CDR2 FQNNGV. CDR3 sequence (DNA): TGTGCCAGCAGCCGGACGGAGAACACTGAAGCTTTCTTT. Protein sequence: CASSRTENTEAFF.

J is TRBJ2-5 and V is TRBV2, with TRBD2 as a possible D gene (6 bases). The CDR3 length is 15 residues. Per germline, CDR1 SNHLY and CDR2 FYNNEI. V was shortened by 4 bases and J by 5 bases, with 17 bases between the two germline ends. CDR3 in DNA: TGTGCCAGCAGTGGAATAGCGGACCCTCGGGAGACCCAGTACTTC. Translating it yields CASSGIADPRETQYF. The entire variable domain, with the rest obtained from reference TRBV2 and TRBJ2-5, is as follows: EPEVTQTPSHQVTQMGQEVILRCVPISNHLYFYWYRQILGQKVEFLVSFYNNEISEKSEIFDDQFSVERPDGSNFTLKIRSTKLEDSAMYFCASSGIADPRETQYFGPGTRLLVL.

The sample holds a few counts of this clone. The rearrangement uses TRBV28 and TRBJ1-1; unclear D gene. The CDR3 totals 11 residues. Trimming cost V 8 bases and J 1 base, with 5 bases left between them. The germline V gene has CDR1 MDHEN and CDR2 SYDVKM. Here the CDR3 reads CASAGNTEAFF. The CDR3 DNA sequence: TGTGCCAGCGCTGGGAACACTGAAGCTTTCTTT.

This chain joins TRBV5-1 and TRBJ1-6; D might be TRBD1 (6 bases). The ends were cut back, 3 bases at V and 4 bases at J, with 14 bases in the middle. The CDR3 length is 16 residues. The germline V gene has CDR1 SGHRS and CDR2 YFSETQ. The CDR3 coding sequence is TGCGCCAGCAGCTCGACTCCGGGACATTATAATTCACCCCTCCACTTT. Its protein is CASSSTPGHYNSPLHF.

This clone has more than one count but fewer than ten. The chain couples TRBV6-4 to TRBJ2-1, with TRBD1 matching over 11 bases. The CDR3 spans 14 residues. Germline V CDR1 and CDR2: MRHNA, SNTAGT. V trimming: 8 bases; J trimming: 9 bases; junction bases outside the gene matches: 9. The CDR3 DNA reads TGTGCCAGCGCGTTGGGGACAGGGGGATTTGAGCAGTTCTTC. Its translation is CASALGTGGFEQFF.

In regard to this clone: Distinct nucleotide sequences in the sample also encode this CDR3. In DNA, the CDR3 is TGTGCCAGCTCACCAGGCAGTGACCAGCCCCAGCATTTT. It specifies CASSPGSDQPQHF. The chain employs TRBV18 and TRBJ1-5; D unresolved. Germline V CDR1 and CDR2: KGHSH, LQKENI. Deletions cut 2 bases from V and 7 bases from J, with 9 bases between. The CDR3 spans 13 residues.